These 18 T cell receptor beta chains share one sample of origin, sequenced in a study of spatial heterogeneity in lung cancer. Time point specified: sample taken at primary tumor resection. Whole RNA was taken from tumor, nontumor lung or frozen PBMC; it was then sequenced unsorted. TCRdb reprocessed the 5' RACE reads with MiXCR, giving one entry per CDR3 protein. The table records thousands of distinct CDR3 sequences, about 53% of them present only once. Here the sequenced sample was PBMCs, taken at surgery. The receptors shown here come from a female donor with early-stage non-small cell lung cancer.

Concerning this clonotype itself: This beta chain is an unintended read in a library built for alpha chains; its size means little. The chain recombines TRBV2 with TRBJ2-7, with 9 positions matching TRBD2. The junction had 6 bases not matched to a gene; V was cut back by 3 bases and J by 0 bases. CDR3 length: 16 amino acids. Germline V CDR1 and CDR2: SNHLY, FYNNEI. The CDR3 DNA sequence: TGTGCCAGCAGTGACCTAGCGGGGCCGAGCTCCTACGAGCAGTACTTC. Translated, it gives CASSDLAGPSSYEQYF.

Comments on this clonotype: Within a library made for alpha chains, this beta chain is off target, and its count is uninformative. The J gene is TRBJ2-7, the V gene TRBV15, with D maybe TRBD2 (5 bases). Germline V gene lookup returns CDR1 LNHNV and CDR2 YYDKDF (reference sequence). Trimming took 1 base from V and 2 from J, leaving 15 bases between them. This CDR3 has 16 residues. The CDR3 region has the DNA TGTGCCACCAGCAGAGGCGACGGGAAAGGCGCCTACGAGCAGTACTTC. It encodes CATSRGDGKGAYEQYF.

In the case of this clonotype: Found in a library prepared for alpha chains, this beta chain is an off-target read, and its abundance has little meaning. The V gene is TRBV5-1, the J gene TRBJ2-2; 16 bases fit TRBD2. CDR1 is SGHRS and CDR2 is YFSETQ in the germline V gene. The CDR3 is 18 amino acids. V lost 3 bases, J lost 4 bases, and 6 bases stayed unmatched. Here the CDR3 DNA reads TGCGCCAGCAGCTCGGGACTAGCGGGGGGGCCGAGCACCGGGGAGCTGTTTTTT. This encodes CASSSGLAGGPSTGELFF.

Comments on this clonotype: The junction differs from germline at one of its ends, possibly a read error. The library was built for alpha chains, so this beta chain is an off-target read and its size means little. The V call is TRBV5-1, the J call TRBJ2-3; D unresolved. Germline assignment: CDR1 SGHRS and CDR2 YFSETQ. The CDR3 has 15 amino acids. The CDR3 bases are TGCGTCAGCAGAAGATTAGCCGAACTCACAGATACGCAGTATTTT. Encoded protein: CVSRRLAELTDTQYF. The entire variable domain, with the rest obtained from reference TRBV5-1 and TRBJ2-3, is as follows: KAGVTQTPRYLIKTRGQQVTLSCSPISGHRSVSWYQQTPGQGLQFLFEYFSETQRNKGNFPGRFSGRQFSNSRSEMNVSTLELGDSALYLCVSRRLAELTDTQYFGPGTRLTVL.

For this clonotype: Since it is a stray read in a library aimed at alpha chains, this beta chain has a size that is not meaningful. V and J are TRBV5-6 and TRBJ2-1; 9 nucleotides match TRBD1. Trimming cost V 1 base and J 10 bases; bases outside gene matches: 12. The CDR3 runs to 16 residues. Germline assignment: CDR1 SGHDT and CDR2 YYEEEE. The CDR3 DNA sequence: TGTGCCAGCAGCTTGTTTCCGGGACAGGGATTTGGAGAGCAGTTCTTC. As protein: CASSLFPGQGFGEQFF.

A remark on this clonotype: Within a library made for alpha chains, this beta chain is off target, and its count is uninformative. V is TRBV12-3 or TRBV12-4 and J is TRBJ2-1, with 10 bases fitting TRBD2. This CDR3 has 15 amino acids. J gave up 8 bases and V 7 bases, and 11 bases lay outside the gene matches. Here the CDR3 DNA reads TGTGCCAGCACCTGGGAGCTAGCGGGAGACTATGAGCAGTTCTTC. It translates to CASTWELAGDYEQFF.

This clonotype was seen only a few times. The library was built for alpha chains, so this beta chain is an off-target read and its size means little. This sequence joins TRBV20-1 and TRBJ2-6; D is undetermined. Trimming stripped 6 bases from V and 9 bases from J, with 12 bases between. Germline V CDR1 and CDR2: DFQATT, SNEGSKA (reference sequence). The CDR3 is 12 amino acids. CDR3 protein: CSAGPLYNVLTF. CDR3 sequence (DNA): TGCAGTGCAGGGCCCCTATACAACGTCCTGACTTTC.

The sample holds a few counts of this clonotype. This beta chain is an off-target read within a library intended for alpha chains, so its frequency means little. The chain couples TRBV7-9 to TRBJ2-3; no reliable D call. This CDR3 is built from 14 residues. CDR1 SEHNR and CDR2 FQNEAQ come from the germline V gene (reference sequence). V lost 1 base and J lost 3, with 8 bases in between. DNA for the CDR3: TGTGCCAGCAGCTTAGACATACAGACAGATACGCAGTATTTT. It encodes CASSLDIQTDTQYF.

Worth noting for this clonotype: This beta chain is off target for a library built for alpha chains, so its abundance means little. The chain recombines TRBV7-2 with TRBJ2-2; no definite D call. The CDR3 sequence is 16 residues long. With 5 bases removed from V and 6 bases from J, the gap between germline ends came to 19 bases. Germline-derived CDR1 and CDR2 are SGHTA and FQGNSA. The CDR3 DNA sequence: TGTGCCAGCAGCCTCCTAGGGTCAAGTAACGCCGGGGAGCTGTTTTTT. This gives the protein CASSLLGSSNAGELFF.

On this clonotype: Because the library targeted alpha chains, this beta chain is an off-target read whose size means little. The chain is built from TRBV5-1 and TRBJ2-1; 7 bases are shared with TRBD2. This CDR3 spans 14 amino acids. The germline V gene has CDR1 SGHRS and CDR2 YFSETQ. V lost 4 bases, J lost 3 bases, and 4 bases stayed unmatched. The CDR3 loop reads CASSREDLYNEQFF. CDR3 in DNA: TGCGCCAGCAGCCGGGAGGACCTCTACAATGAGCAGTTCTTC.

Details on this clonotype: Since the library was made to target alpha chains, this beta chain is a stray read and its abundance is not meaningful. This rearrangement joins TRBV29-1 to TRBJ2-7, with D tentatively TRBD1 (6 bases). V lost 4 bases, J lost 5 bases, and 18 bases lay in between. The CDR3 is made up of 14 amino acids. Germline lookup yields CDR1 SQVTM and CDR2 ANQGSEA. For the CDR3, the DNA is TGCAGCGTTGCTTCAACAGCCTACAGGGACGAGCAGTACTTC. This encodes CSVASTAYRDEQYF.

With regard to this clonotype: The library was built for alpha chains, so this beta chain is an off-target read and its size means little. The chain couples TRBV10-3 to TRBJ2-7; 11 bases are shared with TRBD2. Per the germline V gene, CDR1 is ENHRY and CDR2 is SYGVKD. The CDR3 covers 15 residues. V lost 3 bases and J lost 3; bases outside the gene matches: 4. The CDR3 nucleotides read TGTGCCATCAGTGAATCGGGACTAGCGGACTACGAGCAGTACTTC. Amino acids: CAISESGLADYEQYF.

This clonotype was counted between two and nine times. This beta chain is a stray sequence in a library constructed for alpha chains; its clone size is not meaningful. The chain links TRBV19 to TRBJ1-5; D remains ambiguous. The length of the CDR3 is 14 residues. Looked up from germline, CDR1 is LNHDA and CDR2 is SQIVND (reference sequence). V was pared by 6 bases and J by 1 base, with 10 bases between. In nucleotides, the CDR3 is TGTGCCAGTAGAGGCATACAGAGCAATCAGCCCCAGCATTTT. It translates to CASRGIQSNQPQHF. Variable domain in full (rest from reference TRBV19 and TRBJ1-5): DGGITQSPKYLFRKEGQNVTLSCEQNLNHDAMYWYRQDPGQGLRLIYYSQIVNDFQKGDIAEGYSVSREKKESFPLTVTSAQKNPTAFYLCASRGIQSNQPQHFGDGTRLSIL.

Points on this clonotype: In a library made to pick up alpha chains, this beta chain is a stray read with a size that means little. This rearrangement joins TRBV7-2 to TRBJ2-1; D is tentatively TRBD1 or TRBD2 (5 bases each). V dropped 5 bases and J dropped 6 bases, with 11 bases sitting between them. Per the germline V gene, CDR1 is SGHTA and CDR2 is FQGNSA. The CDR3 covers 13 residues. The CDR3 region is CASSGRGGNEQFF. In DNA, the CDR3 is TGTGCCAGCAGCGGACGTGGGGGCAATGAGCAGTTCTTC.

This clonotype was observed a few times. The library was built for alpha chains, so this beta chain is an off-target read and its size means little. The genes are TRBV4-2 and TRBJ2-1; D gene ambiguous. The CDR3 has 13 amino acids. Germline CDR1 reads LGHNA; CDR2 reads YNFKEQ. The V gene lost 1 base and the J gene lost 8 bases, with 9 bases spanning the gap. CDR3 coding DNA: TGTGCCAGCAGCCAAGCGTCTGGGGATGAGCAGTTCTTC. Translating gives CASSQASGDEQFF.

In its sample, this clonotype was seen a few times. This beta chain is an off-target read within a library intended for alpha chains, so its frequency means little. The chain employs TRBV6-2 or TRBV6-3 and TRBJ2-2, with D maybe TRBD2 (6 bases). Trimming stripped 7 bases from V and 8 bases from J, with 11 bases between. This CDR3 has 12 amino acids. CDR1 and CDR2 (germline): MNHEY, SVGEGT. The CDR3 region is CASNFLAGELFF. The CDR3 nucleotides read TGTGCCAGCAATTTCCTAGCGGGGGAGCTGTTTTTT.

On this clonotype: Since the library was made to target alpha chains, this beta chain is a stray read and its abundance is not meaningful. The V and J genes are TRBV12-3 or TRBV12-4 and TRBJ2-2, with 11 nucleotides matching TRBD2. With 5 bases clipped from V and 5 bases from J, the junction kept 7 bases outside the gene matches. The CDR3 runs 16 residues. Here the CDR3 reads CASSHIAGGSTGELFF. The CDR3 nucleotides are TGTGCCAGCAGTCACATAGCGGGAGGGTCGACCGGGGAGCTGTTTTTT.

With regard to this clonotype: The library was built for alpha chains, so this beta chain is an off-target read and its size means little. V usage is TRBV2 and J usage is TRBJ2-1, with no clear D. The CDR3 is made up of 13 amino acids. CDR1 and CDR2 (germline): SNHLY, FYNNEI. The ends were cut back, 2 bases at V and 7 bases at J, with 9 bases in the middle. In DNA, the CDR3 is TGTGCCAGCAGTGAACTAATGGGGAATGAGCAGTTCTTC. It is translated as CASSELMGNEQFF.